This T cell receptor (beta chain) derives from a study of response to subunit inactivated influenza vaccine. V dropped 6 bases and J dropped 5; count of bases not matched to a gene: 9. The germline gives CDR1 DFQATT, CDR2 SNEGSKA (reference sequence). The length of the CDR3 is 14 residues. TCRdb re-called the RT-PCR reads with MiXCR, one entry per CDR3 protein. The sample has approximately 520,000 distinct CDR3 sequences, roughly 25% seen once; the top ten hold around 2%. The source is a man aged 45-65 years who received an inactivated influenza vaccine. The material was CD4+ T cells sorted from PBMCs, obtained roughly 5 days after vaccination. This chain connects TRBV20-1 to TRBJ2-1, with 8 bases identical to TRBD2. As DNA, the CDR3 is TGCAGTGCCCCCGTAACGGGAGGGAACAATGAGCAGTTCTTC. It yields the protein CSAPVTGGNNEQFF.